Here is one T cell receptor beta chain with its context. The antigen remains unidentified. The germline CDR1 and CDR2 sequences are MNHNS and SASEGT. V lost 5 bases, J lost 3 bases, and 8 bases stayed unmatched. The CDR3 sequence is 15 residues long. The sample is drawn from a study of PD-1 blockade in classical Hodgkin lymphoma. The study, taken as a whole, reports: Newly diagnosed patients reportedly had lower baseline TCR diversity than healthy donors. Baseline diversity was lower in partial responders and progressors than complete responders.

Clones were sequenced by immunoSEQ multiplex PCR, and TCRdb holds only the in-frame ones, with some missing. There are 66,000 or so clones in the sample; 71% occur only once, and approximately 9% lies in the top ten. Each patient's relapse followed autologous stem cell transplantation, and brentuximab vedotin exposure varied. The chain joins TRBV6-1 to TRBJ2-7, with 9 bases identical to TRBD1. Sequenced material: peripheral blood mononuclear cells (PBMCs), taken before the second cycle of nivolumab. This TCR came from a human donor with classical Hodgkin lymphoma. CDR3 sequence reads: CASSTMDRGFYEQYF. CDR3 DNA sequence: TGTGCCAGCAGTACGATGGACAGGGGCTTCTACGAGCAGTACTTC.